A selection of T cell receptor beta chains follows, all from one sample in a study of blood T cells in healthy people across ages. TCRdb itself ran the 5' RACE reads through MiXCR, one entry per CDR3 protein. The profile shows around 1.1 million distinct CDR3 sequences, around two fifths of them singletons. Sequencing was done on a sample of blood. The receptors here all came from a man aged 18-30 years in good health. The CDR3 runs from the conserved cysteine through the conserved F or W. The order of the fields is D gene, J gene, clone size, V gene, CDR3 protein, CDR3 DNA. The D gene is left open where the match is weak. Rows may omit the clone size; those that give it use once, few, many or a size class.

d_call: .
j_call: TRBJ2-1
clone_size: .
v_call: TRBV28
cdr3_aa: CASSLWNEQFF
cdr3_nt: TGTGCCAGCAGTTTATGGAATGAGCAGTTCTTC

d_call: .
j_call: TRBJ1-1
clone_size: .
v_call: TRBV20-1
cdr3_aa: CSARGGQNTEAFF
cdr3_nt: TGCAGTGCTAGAGGGGGGCAGAACACTGAAGCTTTTTTT

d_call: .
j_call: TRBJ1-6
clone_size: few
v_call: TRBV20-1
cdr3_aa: CSARENSPLHF
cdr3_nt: TGCAGTGCTAGAGAGAATTCACCCCTCCACTTT

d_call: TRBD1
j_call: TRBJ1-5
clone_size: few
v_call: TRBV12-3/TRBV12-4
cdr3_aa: CASSLAGQHNQPQHF
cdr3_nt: TGTGCCAGCAGTTTAGCGGGACAGCACAATCAGCCCCAGCATTTT

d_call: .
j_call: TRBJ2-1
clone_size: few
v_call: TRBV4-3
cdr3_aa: CASSQDVRGDEQFF
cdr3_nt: TGCGCCAGCAGCCAAGATGTACGGGGCGATGAGCAGTTCTTC

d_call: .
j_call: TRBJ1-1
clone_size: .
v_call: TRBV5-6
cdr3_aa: CASSSVRWVLNTEAFF
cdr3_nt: TGTGCCAGCAGCTCCGTGCGTTGGGTGTTGAACACTGAAGCTTTCTTT

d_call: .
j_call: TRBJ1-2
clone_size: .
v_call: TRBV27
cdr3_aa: CASSLSRGDSYGYTF
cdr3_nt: TGTGCCAGCAGTTTATCCAGGGGAGATAGCTATGGCTACACCTTC

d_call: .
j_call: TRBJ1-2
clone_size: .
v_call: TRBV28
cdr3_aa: CASSPNSLTGHGYTF
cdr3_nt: TGTGCCAGCAGCCCCAACTCACTGACCGGCCATGGCTACACCTTC

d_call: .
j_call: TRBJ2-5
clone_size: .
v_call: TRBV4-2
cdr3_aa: CASSQDLGKQYF
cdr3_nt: TGTGCCAGCAGCCAAGATTTAGGGAAGCAGTACTTC

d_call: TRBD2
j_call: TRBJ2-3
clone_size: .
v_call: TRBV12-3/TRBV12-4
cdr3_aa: CASSLAYLWGGRTDTQYF
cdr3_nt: TGTGCCAGCAGTTTGGCCTACTTGTGGGGGGGACGCACAGATACGCAGTATTTT

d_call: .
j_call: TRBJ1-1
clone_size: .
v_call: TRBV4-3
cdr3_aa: CASSQDENTEAFF
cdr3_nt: TGCGCCAGCAGCCAAGATGAGAACACTGAAGCTTTCTTT

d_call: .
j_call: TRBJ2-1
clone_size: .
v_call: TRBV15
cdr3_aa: CATSRDLADLGNEQFF
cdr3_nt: TGTGCCACCAGCAGAGATCTGGCAGACCTTGGCAATGAGCAGTTCTTC

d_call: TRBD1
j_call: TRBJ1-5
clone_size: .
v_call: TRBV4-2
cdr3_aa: CASSQVGTGLTQPQHF
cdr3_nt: TGTGCCAGCAGCCAAGTCGGGACAGGGTTAACTCAGCCCCAGCATTTT

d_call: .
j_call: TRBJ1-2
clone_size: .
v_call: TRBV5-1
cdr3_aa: CASSFSGADYTF
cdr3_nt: TGCGCCAGCAGCTTCTCGGGGGCTGACTACACCTTC

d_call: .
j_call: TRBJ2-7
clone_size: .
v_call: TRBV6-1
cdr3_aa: CACTRLNRYEQYF
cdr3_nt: TGTGCCTGCACCAGGCTAAATCGCTACGAGCAGTACTTC

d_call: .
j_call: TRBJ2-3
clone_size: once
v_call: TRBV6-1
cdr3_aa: CTSSESGTSTDTQYF
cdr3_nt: TGTACCAGCAGTGAATCGGGTACTAGCACAGATACGCAGTATTTT

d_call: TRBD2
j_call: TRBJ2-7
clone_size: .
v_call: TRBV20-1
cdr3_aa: CSARDRSGTSVNEQYF
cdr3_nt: TGCAGTGCTAGAGATCGTTCCGGGACTAGCGTAAATGAGCAGTACTTC

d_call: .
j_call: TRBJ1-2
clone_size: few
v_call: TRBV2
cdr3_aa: CASNGEISYGYTF
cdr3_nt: TGTGCCAGCAACGGGGAGATAAGCTATGGCTACACCTTC

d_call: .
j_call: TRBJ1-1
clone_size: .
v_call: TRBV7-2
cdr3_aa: CASSPSSRPVSTEAFF
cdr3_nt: TGTGCCAGCAGCCCTAGTAGTCGTCCAGTGTCCACTGAAGCTTTCTTT

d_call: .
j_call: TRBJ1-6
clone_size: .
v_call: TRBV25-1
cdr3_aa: CASSDGESYNSPPHF
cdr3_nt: TGTGCCAGCAGTGATGGGGAGTCCTATAATTCACCCCCCCACTTT

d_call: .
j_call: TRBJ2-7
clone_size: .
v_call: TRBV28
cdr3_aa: CASSLPGIEQYF
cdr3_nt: TGTGCCAGCAGTTTACCGGGAATCGAGCAGTACTTC

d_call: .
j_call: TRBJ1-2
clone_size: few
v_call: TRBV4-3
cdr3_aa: CASSQGPAYGYTF
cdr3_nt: TGCGCCAGCAGCCAAGGTCCGGCCTATGGCTACACCTTC

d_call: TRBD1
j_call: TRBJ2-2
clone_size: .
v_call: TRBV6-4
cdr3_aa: CARTGKNTGELFF
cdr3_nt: TGTGCCAGGACAGGGAAGAACACCGGGGAGCTGTTTTTT

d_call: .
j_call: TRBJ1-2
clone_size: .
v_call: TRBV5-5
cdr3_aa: CASSQILGPLYGYTF
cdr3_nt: TGTGCCAGCAGCCAGATTCTCGGGCCTCTTTATGGCTACACCTTC

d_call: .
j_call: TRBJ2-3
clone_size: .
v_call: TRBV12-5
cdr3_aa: CASGLYQALSTDTQYF
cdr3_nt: TGTGCTAGTGGTTTGTACCAGGCCCTTAGCACAGATACGCAGTATTTT

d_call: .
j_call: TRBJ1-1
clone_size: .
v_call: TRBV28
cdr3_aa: CASRNRLMNTEAFF
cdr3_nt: TGTGCCAGCAGGAACAGGTTAATGAACACTGAAGCTTTCTTT